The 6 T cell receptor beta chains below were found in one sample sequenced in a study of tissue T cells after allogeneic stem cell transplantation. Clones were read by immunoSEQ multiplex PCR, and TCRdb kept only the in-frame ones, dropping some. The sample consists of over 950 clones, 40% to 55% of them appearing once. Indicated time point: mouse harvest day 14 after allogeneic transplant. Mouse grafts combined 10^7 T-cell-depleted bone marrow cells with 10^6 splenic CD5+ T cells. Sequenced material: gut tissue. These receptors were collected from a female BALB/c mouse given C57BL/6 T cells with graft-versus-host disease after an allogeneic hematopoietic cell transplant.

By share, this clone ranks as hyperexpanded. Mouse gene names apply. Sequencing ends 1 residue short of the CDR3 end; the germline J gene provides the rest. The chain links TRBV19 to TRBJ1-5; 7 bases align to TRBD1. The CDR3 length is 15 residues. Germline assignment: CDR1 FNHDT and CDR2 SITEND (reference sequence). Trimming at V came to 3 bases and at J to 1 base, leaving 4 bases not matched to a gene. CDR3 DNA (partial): TGTGCCAGCAGTACCCCGGGACAGAACAACCAGGCTCCGCTT. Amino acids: CASSTPGQNNQAPL. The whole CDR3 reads CASSTPGQNNQAPLF.

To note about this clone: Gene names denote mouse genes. The CDR3: CASSRDISAETLYF. The part of the CDR3 DNA that was read is TGTGCCAGCAGCCGGGACATTAGTGCAGAAACGCTGTAT. This chain links TRBV15 with TRBJ2-3, with D perhaps TRBD1 (6 bases). The CDR3 end is not reached by the read, which stops 1 residue before it; the germline J gene fills it in. The CDR3 consists of 14 residues. V was pared by 6 bases and J by 0 bases, with 10 bases between. Germline CDR1 is SGHND and CDR2 is FRSKSL. Based on the CDR3 plus reference TRBV15 and TRBJ2-3, the full variable domain is DAGVTQTPRHEVAEKGQTIILKCEPVSGHNDLFWYRQTKIQGLELLSYFRSKSLMEDGGAFKDRFKAEMLNSSFSTLKIQPTEPKDSAVYLCASSRDISAETLYFGSGTRLTVL.

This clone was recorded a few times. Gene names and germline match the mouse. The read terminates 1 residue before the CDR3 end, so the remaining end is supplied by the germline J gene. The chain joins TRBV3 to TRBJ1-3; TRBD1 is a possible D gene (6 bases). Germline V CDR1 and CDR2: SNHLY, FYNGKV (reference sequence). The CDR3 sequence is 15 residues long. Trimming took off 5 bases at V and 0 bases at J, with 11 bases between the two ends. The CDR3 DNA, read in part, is TGTGCCAGCAGCCCGGGACACCCTTCTGGAAATACGCTCTAT. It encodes CASSPGHPSGNTLY. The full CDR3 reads CASSPGHPSGNTLYF.

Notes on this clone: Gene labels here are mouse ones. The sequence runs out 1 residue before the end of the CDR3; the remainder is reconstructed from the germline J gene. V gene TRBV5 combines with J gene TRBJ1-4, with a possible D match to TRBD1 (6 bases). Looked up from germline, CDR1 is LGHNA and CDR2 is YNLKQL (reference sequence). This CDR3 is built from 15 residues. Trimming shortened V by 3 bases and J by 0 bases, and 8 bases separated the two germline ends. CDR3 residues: CASSHTGFSNERLFF. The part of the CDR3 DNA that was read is TGTGCCAGCAGCCACACAGGGTTTTCCAACGAAAGATTATTT.

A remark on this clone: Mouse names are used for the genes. The CDR3 reads CASSLNRGYEQYF. The DNA read from the CDR3 is TGTGCCAGCTCTCTAAACAGGGGGTATGAACAGTAC. The V and J genes are TRBV12-2 and TRBJ2-7; the match to TRBD1 covers 8 bases. The observed sequence ends 1 residue before the CDR3 terminus, with the missing tail filled in from the germline J gene. This CDR3 region has 13 residues. CDR1 and CDR2 (germline): SGHLS, HYDKME. V dropped 1 base and J dropped 4; count of bases not matched to a gene: 2.

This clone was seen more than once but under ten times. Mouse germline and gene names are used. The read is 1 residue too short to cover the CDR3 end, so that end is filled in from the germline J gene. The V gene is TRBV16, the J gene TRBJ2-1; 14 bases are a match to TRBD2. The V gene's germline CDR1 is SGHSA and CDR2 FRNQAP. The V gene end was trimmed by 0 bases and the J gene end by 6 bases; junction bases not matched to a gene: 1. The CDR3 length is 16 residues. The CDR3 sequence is CASSLEGLGGPAEQFF. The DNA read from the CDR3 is TGTGCAAGCAGCTTAGAGGGACTGGGGGGGCCTGCTGAGCAGTTC. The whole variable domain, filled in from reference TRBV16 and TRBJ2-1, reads NAGVIQTPRHKVTGKGQEATLWCEPISGHSAVFWYRQTIVQGLEFLTYFRNQAPIDDSGMPKERFSAQMPNQSHSTLKIQSTQPQDSAVYLCASSLEGLGGPAEQFFGPGTRLTVL.